This T cell receptor (beta chain) appears in the sequencing data of a study of blood T cell repertoires in COVID-19 (dated by TCRdb to 2020 to 2022). With regard to the full study: Samples covering the acute and convalescent phases of COVID-19 were provided by collaborators in the United States, Italy and Spain. The prospective study material was composed of cDNA or gDNA derived from T cells, B-cell-depleted T cells, or PBMCs. Subjects who had been exposed to COVID-19, were actively infected with it, or had recovered from it provided the deeply sampled blood TCRbeta repertoires that made up the dataset. The repertoires were released in a freely available public database intended as a resource for research on the immune response to SARS-CoV-2. Samples were obtained from the ongoing ImmuneRACE study (first 160 participants) and from over 1,000 subjects provided by 6 global collaborators. A de-identified subject ID, COVID-19 status, age in years and sex were almost always included in the sample metadata. Where HLA class I and class II types were available, the types were taken from metadata supplied by the sample provider, not from assay-based typing.

Remarks on this clone: What antigen it recognizes has not been identified. One base away there is no much larger clone; base qualities are not given.

At one collaborating source in Seattle, patients were enrolled during active infection and were followed longitudinally through the course of disease. Each collaborating institution followed its own protocols to collect whole blood in K2EDTA tubes. Collaborator samples were shipped for TCRbeta analysis as frozen whole blood, isolated PBMCs, or DNA extracted from either sample type. The CDR3, cysteine through phenylalanine, is 13 amino acids long. The retained sequence is limited to the CDR3, 39 bases, with the frame set at the first base. The germline V gene (reference sequence) gives CDR1 as LNHDA and CDR2 as SQIVND. Unmatched junction bases come to 0, with V trimmed by 5 bases and J by 1 base. TCRbeta CDR3 regions were amplified from genomic DNA by means of the immunoSEQ Assay, a bias-controlled multiplex PCR. Regarding the original processing steps: Within the assay, amplification of reference gene primers was used to estimate how many nucleated cells each sample contained. Sequence reads were collapsed and filtered to measure the absolute abundance of every unique TCRbeta CDR3 rearrangement. Productive Simpson clonality was computed per sample as the square root of Simpson's diversity index over productive rearrangements. TCRdb re-hosts the immuneACCESS table, in-frame sequences only. Its copies lack some clones; in the studies checked, an unresolved V gene accounts for under half of them, and the cause for the rest is not known. V and J calls and clone size are those listed in that table; D and trimming were worked out from the DNA. This sample has 200,000 or so clones in its table, and about four fifths of those were observed once. 12% of the sample lies in the top ten.

Broad study findings and their caveats: Clinical and demographic metadata were provided uncurated, with the amount varying by source and participant.

The chain uses TRBV19 and TRBJ1-1; 8 bases in the middle match TRBD1. Specimen: peripheral blood. The receptor's source is a woman of 80 years or more with COVID-19, enrolled during active disease. The CDR3 loop reads CASSQGANTEAFF. The nucleotide sequence is TGTGCCAGTAGTCAGGGGGCGAACACTGAAGCTTTCTTT.